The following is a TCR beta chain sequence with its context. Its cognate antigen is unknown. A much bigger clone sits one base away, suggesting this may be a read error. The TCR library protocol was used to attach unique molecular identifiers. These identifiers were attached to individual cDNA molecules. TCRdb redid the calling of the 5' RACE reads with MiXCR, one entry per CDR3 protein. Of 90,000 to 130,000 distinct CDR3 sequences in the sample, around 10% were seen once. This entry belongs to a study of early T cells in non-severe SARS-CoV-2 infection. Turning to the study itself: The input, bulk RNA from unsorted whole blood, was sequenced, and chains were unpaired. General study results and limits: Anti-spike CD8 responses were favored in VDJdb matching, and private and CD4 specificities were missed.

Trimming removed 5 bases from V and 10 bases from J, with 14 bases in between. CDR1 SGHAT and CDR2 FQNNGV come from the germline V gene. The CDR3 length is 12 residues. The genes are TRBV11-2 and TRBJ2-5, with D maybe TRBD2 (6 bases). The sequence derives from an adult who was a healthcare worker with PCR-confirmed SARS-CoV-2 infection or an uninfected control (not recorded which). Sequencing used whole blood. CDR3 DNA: TGTGCCAGCAGCCCGGTCGCGGGGATCCAGTACTTC. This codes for CASSPVAGIQYF.